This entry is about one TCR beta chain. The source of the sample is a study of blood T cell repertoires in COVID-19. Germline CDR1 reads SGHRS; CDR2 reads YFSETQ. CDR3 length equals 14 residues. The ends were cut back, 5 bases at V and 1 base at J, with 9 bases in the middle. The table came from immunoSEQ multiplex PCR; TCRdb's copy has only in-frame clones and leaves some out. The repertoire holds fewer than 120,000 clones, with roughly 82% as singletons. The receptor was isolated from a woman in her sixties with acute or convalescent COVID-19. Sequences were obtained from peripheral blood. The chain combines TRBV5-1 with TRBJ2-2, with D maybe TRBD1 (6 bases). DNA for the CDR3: TGCGCCAGCAGGACGGGACAGAACACCGGGGAGCTGTTTTTT. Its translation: CASRTGQNTGELFF.